One sample yielded the 8 T cell receptor beta chains listed below, sequenced in a study of T cell responses to AZD1222 COVID-19 vaccine. Sequencing used immunoSEQ multiplex PCR; TCRdb keeps in-frame clones, though not all of them. The profile shows some 80,000 clones, about 84% of them singletons. Source: peripheral blood, taken on day 0 of AZD1222 vaccination. Receptor source: an adult in good health.

V gene TRBV9 combines with J gene TRBJ2-1, with unresolved D. Trimming took off 0 bases at V and 0 bases at J, with 10 bases between the two ends. Germline-derived CDR1 and CDR2 are SGDLS and YYNGEE. CDR3 length: 16 amino acids. In DNA, the CDR3 is TGTGCCAGCAGCGTAGATGGAGAGCGCTCCTACAATGAGCAGTTCTTC. It translates to CASSVDGERSYNEQFF.

This clone was recorded only once. The rearrangement uses TRBV7-9 and TRBJ1-2; perhaps TRBD1 as D (6 bases). Germline V lookup: CDR1 SEHNR, CDR2 FQNEAQ (reference sequence). The CDR3 contains 16 residues. V was trimmed by 3 bases and J by 4 bases, leaving 18 bases between them. CDR3 nucleotide sequence: TGTGCCAGCAGCTTGGGGCCCCCAGGGGACCTCTATGGCTACACCTTC. Translating it yields CASSLGPPGDLYGYTF.

The V and J genes are TRBV24-1 and TRBJ2-1; D tentatively fits TRBD1 or TRBD2 (5 bases each). V shed 3 bases and J shed 3 bases, with 8 bases lying between them. Germline V gene lookup returns CDR1 KGHDR and CDR2 SFDVKD. The CDR3 totals 14 residues. In nucleotides, the CDR3 is TGTGCCACCAGTGATCCTGGGGGCTACAATGAGCAGTTCTTC. Protein sequence: CATSDPGGYNEQFF.

This clone was counted a single time. This chain joins TRBV5-1 and TRBJ2-4; the match to TRBD1 covers 8 bases. Unmatched junction bases numbered 10, after V lost 2 bases and J lost 9 bases. Per the germline V gene, CDR1 is SGHRS and CDR2 is YFSETQ. This CDR3 has 15 amino acids. The CDR3 here is CASSFVAGGEGIQYF. Written as DNA, the CDR3 is TGCGCCAGCAGCTTTGTGGCAGGGGGCGAGGGCATTCAGTACTTC.

This clone was observed once. The V gene is TRBV7-2, the J gene TRBJ1-4, with 8 positions matching TRBD1. Unmatched junction bases numbered 6, after V lost 4 bases and J lost 8 bases. Germline CDR1 is SGHTA and CDR2 is FQGNSA. CDR3 size: 14 residues. CDR3 sequence (DNA): TGTGCCAGCAGCTCGACAGGGGTACGGGAAAAACTGTTTTTT. As protein: CASSSTGVREKLFF.

This sequence joins TRBV5-1 and TRBJ2-5; D may be TRBD2 (5 bases). CDR3 size: 13 residues. Germline V gene lookup returns CDR1 SGHRS and CDR2 YFSETQ. Trimming left V 4 bases short and J 4 bases short, with 11 bases between. The CDR3 nucleotides read TGCGCCAGCAGCCCCGATCGGGGAGAGACCCAGTACTTC. Its translation: CASSPDRGETQYF.

The chain couples TRBV30 to TRBJ1-3; D may be TRBD1 (5 bases). The CDR3 totals 14 residues. V dropped 4 bases and J dropped 6 bases, with 16 bases sitting between them. Germline V gene data show CDR1 as GTSNPN and CDR2 as SVGIG (reference sequence). CDR3 nucleotide sequence: TGTGCCTGGACTCCCGGACATTCGGAAAACACCATATATTTT. This gives the protein CAWTPGHSENTIYF.

V usage is TRBV6-2 or TRBV6-3 and J usage is TRBJ2-3; 11 positions agree with TRBD2. Trimming cost V 5 bases and J 10 bases; bases outside gene matches: 17. In germline, CDR1 is MNHEY, CDR2 SVGEGT. This CDR3 region has 17 residues. In nucleotides, the CDR3 is TGTGCCAGCAGTCAGCGTAGCGGGAGGGCCGTTCTCTTATCGCAGTATTTT. This encodes CASSQRSGRAVLLSQYF.